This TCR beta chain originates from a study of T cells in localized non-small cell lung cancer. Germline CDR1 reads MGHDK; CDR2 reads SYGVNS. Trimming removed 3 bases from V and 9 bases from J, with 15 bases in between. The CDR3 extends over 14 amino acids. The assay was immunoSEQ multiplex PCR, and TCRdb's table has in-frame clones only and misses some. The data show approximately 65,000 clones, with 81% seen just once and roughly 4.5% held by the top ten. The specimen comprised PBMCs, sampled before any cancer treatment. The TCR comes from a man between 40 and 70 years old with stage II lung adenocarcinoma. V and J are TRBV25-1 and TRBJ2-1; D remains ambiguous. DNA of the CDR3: TGTGCCAGCAGTGATTCCCCTAGATGGAGTGAGCAGTTCTTC. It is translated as CASSDSPRWSEQFF.